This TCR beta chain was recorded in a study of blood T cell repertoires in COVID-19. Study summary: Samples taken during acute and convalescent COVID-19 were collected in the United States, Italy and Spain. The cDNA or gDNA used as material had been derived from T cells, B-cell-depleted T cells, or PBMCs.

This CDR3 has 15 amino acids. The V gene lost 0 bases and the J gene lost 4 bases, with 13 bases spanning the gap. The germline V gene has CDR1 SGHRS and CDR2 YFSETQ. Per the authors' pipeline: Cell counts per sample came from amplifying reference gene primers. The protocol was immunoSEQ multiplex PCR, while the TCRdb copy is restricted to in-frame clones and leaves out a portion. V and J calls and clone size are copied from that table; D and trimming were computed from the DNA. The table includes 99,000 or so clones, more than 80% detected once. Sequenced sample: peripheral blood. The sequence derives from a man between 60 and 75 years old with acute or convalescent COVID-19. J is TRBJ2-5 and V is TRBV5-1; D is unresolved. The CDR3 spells CASSLGQAPPETQYF. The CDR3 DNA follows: TGCGCCAGCAGCTTGGGACAAGCCCCTCCAGAGACCCAGTACTTC.